This TCR beta chain was identified in a study of human T cells and chemical hapten exposure. Regarding time point: patch test 3, about 24 weeks after DPC sensitization. Treatment in this sample: therapeutic diphenylcyclopropenone sensitization with weekly scalp DPC. Germline loops: CDR1 SQVTM, CDR2 ANQGSEA. The V gene end was trimmed by 6 bases and the J gene end by 2 bases; junction bases not matched to a gene: 4. CDR3 size: 14 residues. Original handling: Counts of TCRs in each sample centred on a median of 95,638 and extended from about 20,000 to 690,000. Each CDR3 protein is one row after TCRdb ran MiXCR on the RACE reads. The V and J calls come from TCRdb's annotation, not from the publication. The table includes around 85,000 distinct CDR3 sequences, over 10% detected once. Study-level findings and limits: The formation of large CDR3 similarity clusters by expanded TCRs significantly exceeded that of controls.

This clonotype has ten or more counts. Its target is unknown. This sequence joins TRBV29-1 and TRBJ2-3; 11 bases are a match to TRBD2. Sequences were derived from whole blood, sampled in connection with sensitization to the hapten diphenylcyclopropenone (DPC). This TCR was recovered from a woman aged 45 to 65 with alopecia areata. Some clones in this sample may be carry-over from other donors' samples. CDR3 region: CSVLAGVDTDTQYF. CDR3 bases: TGCAGCGTACTAGCGGGAGTAGACACAGATACGCAGTATTTT.